This T cell receptor (beta chain) comes out of a study of T cell repertoires in cytomegalovirus infection. Study as a whole: In public TCR beta signatures, there were indications of both CMV infection and matching HLA type. Findings and limits, study-wide: HLA-C-restricted CMV-specific TCR beta clonotypes prevailed in the ex vivo response. Carriage of CMV together with the relevant HLA was identifiable through cumulative public TCR beta family frequency.

CDR3 length equals 15 residues. CDR1 SGHTA and CDR2 FQGNSA come from the germline V gene. Trimming removed 5 bases from V and 3 bases from J; junction bases left unmatched: 8. TCRdb reanalysed the reads using MiXCR and keeps one entry per CDR3 protein. There are about 78,000 distinct CDR3 sequences in the sample; roughly 39% occur only once, and over 90% lies in the top ten. This clonotype has at least ten counts. What it recognizes is unknown. This sequence joins TRBV7-2 and TRBJ1-1, with 8 bases identical to TRBD1. The sequence was collected from a human donor in good health (CMV status not recorded). Some clones in this sample may be carry-over from other donors' samples. The sample here was CD8+ T cells from cultured PBMCs, taken from culture after CMV antigen stimulation. CDR3 in DNA: TGTGCCAGCAGCCCGTGGACAGGGAAGGACACTGAAGCTTTCTTT. Residues: CASSPWTGKDTEAFF. The variable domain in full, with the rest retrieved from reference TRBV7-2 and TRBJ1-1, is GAGVSQSPSNKVTEKGKDVELRCDPISGHTALYWYRQSLGQGLEFLIYFQGNSAPDKSGLPSDRFSAERTGGSVSTLTIQRTQQEDSAVYLCASSPWTGKDTEAFFGQGTRLTVV.